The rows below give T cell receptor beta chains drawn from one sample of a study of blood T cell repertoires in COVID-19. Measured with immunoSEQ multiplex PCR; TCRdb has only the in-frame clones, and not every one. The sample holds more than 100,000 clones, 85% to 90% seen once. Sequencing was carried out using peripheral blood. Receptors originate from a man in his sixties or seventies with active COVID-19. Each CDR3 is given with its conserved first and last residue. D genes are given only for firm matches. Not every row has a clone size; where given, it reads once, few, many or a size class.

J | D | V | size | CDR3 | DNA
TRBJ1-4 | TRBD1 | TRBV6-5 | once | CASSYGSGGKEKLFF | TGTGCCAGCAGTTACGGGTCAGGGGGCAAGGAAAAACTGTTTTTT
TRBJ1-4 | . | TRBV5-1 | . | CASSLGQRGGPTNEKLFF | TGCGCCAGCAGCTTGGGACAGAGAGGGGGTCCCACTAATGAAAAACTGTTTTTT
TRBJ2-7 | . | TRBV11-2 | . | CASSVYGYEQYF | TGTGCCAGCAGCGTCTACGGGTACGAGCAGTACTTC
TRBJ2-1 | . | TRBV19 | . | CASSPAASSYNEQFF | TGTGCCAGTAGTCCAGCGGCTAGCTCCTACAATGAGCAGTTCTTC
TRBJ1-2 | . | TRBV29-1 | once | CSVGQGGYGYTF | TGCAGCGTTGGGCAGGGAGGCTATGGCTACACCTTC
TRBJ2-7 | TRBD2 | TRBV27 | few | CASSLGGSSSYEQYF | TGTGCCAGCAGTTTAGGCGGGAGCAGCTCCTACGAGCAGTACTTC
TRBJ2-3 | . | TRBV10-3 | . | CAISAGTDTQYF | TGTGCCATCAGTGCCGGCACAGATACGCAGTATTTT
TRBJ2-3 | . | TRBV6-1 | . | CASSEALQTATSTDTQYF | TGTGCCAGCAGTGAAGCGCTTCAGACAGCTACTAGCACAGATACGCAGTATTTT
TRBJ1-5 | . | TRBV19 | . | CASSQGWNQPQHF | TGTGCCAGTAGTCAGGGGTGGAATCAGCCCCAGCATTTT
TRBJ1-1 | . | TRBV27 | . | CASSLRGWTEAFF | TGTGCCAGCAGTTTAAGGGGATGGACTGAAGCTTTCTTT
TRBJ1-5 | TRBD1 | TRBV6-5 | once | CASSPDRGGRQPQHF | TGTGCCAGCAGTCCCGACAGGGGAGGACGTCAGCCCCAGCATTTT
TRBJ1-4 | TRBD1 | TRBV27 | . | CASSLSAGTGYMANEKLFF | TGTGCCAGCAGTTTATCCGCCGGGACAGGGTACATGGCTAATGAAAAACTGTTTTTT
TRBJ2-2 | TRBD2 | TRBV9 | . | CASNLAGEDTGELFF | TGTGCCAGCAACCTAGCGGGAGAGGACACCGGGGAGCTGTTTTTT
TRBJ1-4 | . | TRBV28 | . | CASSPRTTSNEKLFF | TGTGCCAGCAGTCCAAGGACAACATCTAATGAAAAACTGTTTTTT
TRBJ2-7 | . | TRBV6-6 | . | CASRPQGSIVNEQYF | TGTGCCAGCAGGCCCCAGGGGTCCATCGTGAACGAGCAGTACTTC
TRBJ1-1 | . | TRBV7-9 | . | CASILKTARRNTEAFF | TGTGCCAGCATTCTGAAGACAGCAAGGAGGAACACTGAAGCTTTCTTT
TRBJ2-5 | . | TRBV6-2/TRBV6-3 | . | CASSYVGSSETQYF | TGTGCCAGCAGTTACGTGGGCAGTTCGGAGACCCAGTACTTC
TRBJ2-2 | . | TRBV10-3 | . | CAISQGGAVNTGELFF | TGTGCCATCAGTCAGGGGGGAGCAGTTAACACCGGGGAGCTGTTTTTT
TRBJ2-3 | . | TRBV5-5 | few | CASSSGGVTDTQYF | TGTGCCAGCAGCTCCGGGGGAGTGACAGATACGCAGTATTTT
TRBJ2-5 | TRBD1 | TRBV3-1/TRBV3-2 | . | CASSQENRTGGLETQYF | TGTGCCAGCAGCCAAGAGAATCGGACAGGGGGCCTCGAGACCCAGTACTTC
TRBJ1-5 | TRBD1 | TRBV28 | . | CASSLSQGRGNQPQHF | TGTGCCAGCAGTCTTTCACAGGGGAGAGGCAATCAGCCCCAGCATTTT
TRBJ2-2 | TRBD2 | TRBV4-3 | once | CASSQPGTSGNTGELFF | TGCGCCAGCAGCCAACCCGGGACTAGCGGAAACACCGGGGAGCTGTTTTTT
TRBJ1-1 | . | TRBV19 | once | CASSIEGGAGTEAFF | TGTGCCAGTAGTATAGAAGGGGGGGCTGGGACTGAAGCTTTCTTT
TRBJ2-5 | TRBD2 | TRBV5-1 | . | CASSYSGSEQETQYF | TGCGCCAGCAGCTATAGCGGGAGCGAGCAAGAGACCCAGTACTTC
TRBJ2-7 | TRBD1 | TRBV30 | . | CAWSRPGQGAGEQYF | TGTGCCTGGAGCCGCCCGGGACAGGGGGCAGGCGAGCAGTACTTC
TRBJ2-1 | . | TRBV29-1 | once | CSVGGWRARANEQFF | TGCAGCGTTGGGGGGTGGAGGGCCCGAGCTAATGAGCAGTTCTTC